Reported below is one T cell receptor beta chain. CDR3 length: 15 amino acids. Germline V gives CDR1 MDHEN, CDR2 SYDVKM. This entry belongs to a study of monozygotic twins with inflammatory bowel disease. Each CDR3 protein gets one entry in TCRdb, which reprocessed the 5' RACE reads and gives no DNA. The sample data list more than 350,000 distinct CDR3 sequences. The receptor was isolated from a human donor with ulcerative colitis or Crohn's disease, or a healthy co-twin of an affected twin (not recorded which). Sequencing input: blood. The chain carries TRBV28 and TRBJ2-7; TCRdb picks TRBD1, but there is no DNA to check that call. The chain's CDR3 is CASSPRGRGSYEQYF.